This T cell receptor beta chain emerged from a study of blood T cells in healthy people across ages. The study, taken as a whole, reports: A roughly linear age-dependent decrease characterized TCR beta diversity per million T cells. Lack of knowledge of donor CMV status possibly confounded expanded clonotype changes.

For the second PCR, which ran for about 7 to 12 cycles, a sample-barcoded 5' primer and a J-beta primer mix were used. TCRdb ran MiXCR on the 5' RACE reads and lists one entry per CDR3 protein. The sample includes roughly 720,000 distinct CDR3 sequences, approximately 53% of them seen just once. Germline V lookup: CDR1 SNHLY, CDR2 FYNNEI. This CDR3 has 16 amino acids. Trimming took off 0 bases at V and 4 bases at J, with 15 bases between the two ends. Healthy individuals of Caucasian origin from Russia, aged roughly 6 to 100, served as donors. Peripheral blood, ten milliliters per donor, was collected. Notes on this clonotype: Antigen specificity is unknown.

What was sequenced was blood. The chain has TRBV2 and TRBJ1-1; possible D gene TRBD1, 5 bases. The receptor was isolated from a man at least 80 years old in good health. The CDR3 is CASSEALGRAGTEAFF. In nucleotides, the CDR3 is TGTGCCAGCAGTGAAGCGCTGGGCAGGGCGGGCACTGAAGCTTTCTTT.